The 14 T cell receptor beta chains listed next were all sequenced from one sample in a study of blood T cell repertoires in COVID-19 (dated by TCRdb to 2019 to 2021). Preparation of the library involved the immunoSEQ multiplex PCR assay. In its TCRdb copy, this immuneACCESS table keeps in-frame sequences only and misses some clones. Where compared with another copy, unresolved V genes explain less than half of these, and the others have no known cause. The sample table shows 150,000 to 200,000 clones, and roughly 80% are seen once. The top ten constitute more than 4.5% of the sample. The material sequenced was peripheral blood. The receptors here all came from a woman between 25 and 40 years old with acute or convalescent COVID-19.

This clone was detected ten times or more. This chain joins TRBV4-1 and TRBJ1-1, with unresolved D. V gave up 0 bases and J gave up 8 bases, with 13 bases separating them. This CDR3 contains 14 residues. Germline values: CDR1 MGHRA, CDR2 YSYEKL. The CDR3 region has the DNA TGCGCCAGCAGCCAAGAGGGCTTAAGTAAAGAAGCTTTCTTT. Residues: CASSQEGLSKEAFF.

J is TRBJ1-1 and V is TRBV6-5; 7 nucleotides align to TRBD1. Trimming cost V 6 bases and J 4 bases; bases outside gene matches: 8. There are 14 residues in the CDR3. The V gene's germline CDR1 is MNHEY and CDR2 SVGAGI. For the CDR3, the DNA is TGTGCCAGCAGCTCTAAGAACAGGGGCACTGAAGCTTTCTTT. Its protein product is CASSSKNRGTEAFF.

The CDR3 DNA reads TGTGCCAGCAGTGAATATGAGGCCAGAACTAATGAAAAACTGTTTTTT. This sequence encodes CASSEYEARTNEKLFF. The chain is built from TRBV6-1 and TRBJ1-4; no reliable D call. CDR1 and CDR2 (germline): MNHNS, SASEGT. The CDR3 totals 16 residues. V was cut by 2 bases and J by 1 base, with 11 bases left in between.

The rearrangement joins TRBV10-3 to TRBJ2-2, with TRBD1 identical over 7 bases. The CDR3 has 15 amino acids. The germline gives CDR1 ENHRY, CDR2 SYGVKD. Trimming at V came to 6 bases and at J to 1 base, leaving 5 bases not matched to a gene. CDR3 nucleotide sequence: TGTGCCATCAGGCTCGGGACAGAGAACACCGGGGAGCTGTTTTTT. Translation: CAIRLGTENTGELFF.

The chain recombines TRBV6-2 or TRBV6-3 with TRBJ2-7; 9 nucleotides agree with TRBD1. Germline V gene data show CDR1 as MNHEY and CDR2 as SVGEGT. V dropped 6 bases and J dropped 5; count of bases not matched to a gene: 8. CDR3 length: 14 amino acids. CDR3 residues: CASSFNRGLNEQYF. The CDR3 region has the DNA TGTGCCAGCAGCTTCAACAGGGGGCTCAACGAGCAGTACTTC.

The V and J genes are TRBV28 and TRBJ1-5, with 9 bases fitting TRBD1. Germline CDR1 MDHEN, CDR2 SYDVKM. This CDR3 is 13 amino acids long. The CDR3, as DNA: TGTGCAGCTGGGACAGGGATTAATCAGCCCCAGCATTTT. Translating gives CAAGTGINQPQHF. The whole variable domain, filled in from reference TRBV28 and TRBJ1-5, reads DVKVTQSSRYLVKRTGEKVFLECVQDMDHENMFWYRQDPGLGLRLIYFSYDVKMKEKGDIPEGYSVSREKKERFSLILESASTNQTSMYLCAAGTGINQPQHFGDGTRLSIL.

V is TRBV15 and J is TRBJ2-1; 16 bases are a match to TRBD2. The CDR3 sequence is 16 residues long. The germline CDR1 and CDR2 sequences are LNHNV and YYDKDF (reference sequence). Trimming took 5 bases from V and 13 from J; bases not matched to a gene: 11. The CDR3 sequence is CATSEPGTSGRANQFF. The CDR3 DNA reads TGTGCCACCAGCGAACCCGGGACTAGCGGGAGGGCCAATCAGTTCTTC.

The chain couples TRBV5-1 to TRBJ2-1; weak D call: TRBD1 (6 bases). The germline V and J ends were trimmed by 0 bases and 1 base, with 8 bases remaining between them. The CDR3 is 15 amino acids. Germline CDR1 and CDR2: SGHRS and YFSETQ. CDR3 nucleotides: TGCGCCAGCAGCTTGGAAGGGACATCCTACAATGAGCAGTTCTTC. Protein: CASSLEGTSYNEQFF.

This clone was picked up one time. The rearrangement uses TRBV28 and TRBJ2-3; 7 bases line up with TRBD1. After removal of 4 bases from V and 1 base from J, the junction contained 5 bases not matched to a gene. The CDR3 extends over 15 amino acids. Germline CDR1 MDHEN, CDR2 SYDVKM. The chain's CDR3 is CASSYRGGGTDTQYF. In DNA, the CDR3 is TGTGCCAGCAGTTACAGGGGTGGGGGCACAGATACGCAGTATTTT.

About this clone itself: The sample carries other DNA sequences with the same CDR3. This sequence joins TRBV6-2 or TRBV6-3 and TRBJ2-7, with 8 nucleotides matching TRBD1. Per germline, CDR1 MNHEY and CDR2 SVGEGT. The CDR3 is 15 amino acids. Trimming at V came to 3 bases and at J to 2 bases, leaving 6 bases not matched to a gene. The CDR3 region is CASSYTGTGPYEQYF. Written as DNA, the CDR3 is TGTGCCAGCAGTTATACCGGGACAGGACCCTACGAGCAGTACTTC.

V and J are TRBV25-1 and TRBJ2-7; D remains unclear. Trimming cost V 3 bases and J 3 bases, with 12 bases left between them. The CDR3 is 14 amino acids. Germline loops: CDR1 MGHDK, CDR2 SYGVNS. Written as DNA, the CDR3 is TGTGCCAGCAGTGATTCTCAGTCCGACTACGAGCAGTACTTC. Protein product: CASSDSQSDYEQYF.

This clone appeared a few times. This rearrangement joins TRBV28 to TRBJ1-1, with D possibly being TRBD1 (5 bases). This CDR3 spans 15 amino acids. Germline V gene lookup returns CDR1 MDHEN and CDR2 SYDVKM. Trimming took off 8 bases at V and 3 bases at J, with 19 bases between the two ends. CDR3 protein: CASPPKGGTYTEAFF. The DNA for the CDR3 is TGTGCCAGCCCCCCCAAGGGAGGGACGTACACTGAAGCTTTCTTT.

This rearrangement joins TRBV18 to TRBJ1-2; D is ambiguous. The CDR3 has 11 residues. V was cut by 3 bases and J by 10 bases, with 9 bases left in between. Germline CDR1 and CDR2: KGHSH and LQKENI. This CDR3 is CASSPERDYTF. CDR3 nucleotides: TGTGCCAGCTCACCGGAGCGCGACTACACCTTC.

This sequence joins TRBV2 and TRBJ2-6; tentatively, D is TRBD1 (5 bases). The germline gives CDR1 SNHLY, CDR2 FYNNEI. Trimming pared 6 bases from V and 1 base from J, leaving 10 bases between. The CDR3 loop spans 15 amino acids. The CDR3 here is CASRTDSSGANVLTF. CDR3 nucleotide sequence: TGTGCCAGCAGGACTGACAGTTCTGGGGCCAACGTCCTGACTTTC.